The source of this T cell receptor beta chain is a study of siplizumab effects on memory and regulatory T cells. Study-wide results and limits: To unstimulated subsets, only a minor fraction of alloreactive clones could be mapped. Siplizumab led to significantly less abundant alloreactive sequences that could be traced back to unstimulated CD4+ memory cells. Naive T cells apparently outstripped memory cells in diversity and seemed major alloresponse contributors.

This CDR3 comprises 16 residues. Germline values: CDR1 MNHEY, CDR2 SVGAGI. Concerning this clone itself: Its antigen is undetermined. The junction departs from germline at one end; a sequencing error may be responsible.

Each sample yielded around 9.6 x 10^4 assayed TCR templates. TCRdb's table, derived via immunoSEQ multiplex PCR, lists solely in-frame clones and lacks some. The top ten clones hold approximately 5.7% of a sample with approximately 20,000 clones, 44% of them seen once. It was at 37°C and for around 6 days that the mixed lymphocyte reaction cells were cocultured. The chain is built from TRBV6-5 and TRBJ1-2; TRBD1 is a possible D gene (5 bases). The material sequenced was CFSE-low (dividing) CD4+ T cells sorted from an allogeneic mixed lymphocyte reaction. The TCR was taken from a human donor in good health; the cells came from an allogeneic mixed lymphocyte reaction. Some clones in this sample may be carry-over from other donors' samples. Here the CDR3 reads CASSYLGPMWGYGHTF. Here the CDR3 DNA reads TGTGCCAGCAGTTACTTGGGACCGATGTGGGGATATGGCCACACCTTC.